This T cell receptor (beta chain) was recorded in a study of radiotherapy plus CTLA-4 blockade in lung cancer. At the level of the study: Disease control was seen in about 30% of patients, objective responses in 15% to 20%.

Study results and limitations: The study found tumor-derived TCR clones expanded in blood after radiotherapy plus ipilimumab.

V was shortened by 1 base and J by 1 base, with 10 bases between the two germline ends. The CDR3 runs 16 residues. Sequencing was performed with immunoSEQ multiplex PCR; in TCRdb, only in-frame clones are kept and a portion is missing. Of roughly 85,000 clones in the sample, around nine tenths were seen once. Note on this clone: Its antigen is undetermined.

The gene calls are TRBV23-1 and TRBJ2-2; D remains unclear. TRBV23-1 is noted as an ORF with a role that remains uncertain. This material consisted of peripheral blood, taken from a patient treated with radiotherapy plus ipilimumab. This sequence was found in a human donor with non-small cell lung cancer that progressed on radiotherapy plus ipilimumab. CDR3 sequence: CASSQLLLWNTGELFF. CDR3 nucleotides: TGCGCCAGCAGTCAATTATTACTGTGGAACACCGGGGAGCTGTTTTTT.